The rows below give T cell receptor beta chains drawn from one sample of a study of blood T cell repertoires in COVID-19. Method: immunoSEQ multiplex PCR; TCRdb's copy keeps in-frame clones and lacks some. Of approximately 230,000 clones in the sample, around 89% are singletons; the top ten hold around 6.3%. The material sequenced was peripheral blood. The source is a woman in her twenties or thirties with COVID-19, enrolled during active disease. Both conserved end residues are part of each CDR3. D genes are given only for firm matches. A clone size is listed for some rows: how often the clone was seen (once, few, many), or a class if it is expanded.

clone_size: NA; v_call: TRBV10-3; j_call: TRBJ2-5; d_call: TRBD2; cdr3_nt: TGTGCCATCAGTGAGTCTCCTAGCGGGGGGGAGACCCAGTACTTC; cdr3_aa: CAISESPSGGETQYF
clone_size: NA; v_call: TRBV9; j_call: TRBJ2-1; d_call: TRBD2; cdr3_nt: TGTGCCAGCAGCGCTACGGGACTAGCGGGAATGAGTGAGCAGTTCTTC; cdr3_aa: CASSATGLAGMSEQFF
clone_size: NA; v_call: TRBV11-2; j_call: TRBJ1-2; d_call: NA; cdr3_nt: TGTGCCAGCAGACATGACCGGGACACTGGGGTAGATGGCTACACCTTC; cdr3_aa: CASRHDRDTGVDGYTF
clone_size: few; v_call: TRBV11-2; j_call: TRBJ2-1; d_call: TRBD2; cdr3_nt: TGTGCCAGCAGCTCTAGCGGGGGTCCTACTTATTTTTACAATGAGCAGTTCTTC; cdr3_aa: CASSSSGGPTYFYNEQFF
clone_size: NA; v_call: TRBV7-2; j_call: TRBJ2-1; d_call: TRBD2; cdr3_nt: TGTGCCAGCAGCTTAGCACTAGCGGGGCGGGGCTACAATGAGCAGTTCTTC; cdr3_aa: CASSLALAGRGYNEQFF
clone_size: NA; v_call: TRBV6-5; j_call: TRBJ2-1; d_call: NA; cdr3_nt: TGTGCCAGCAGTTTAACGGGGGAGCAGTTCTTC; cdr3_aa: CASSLTGEQFF
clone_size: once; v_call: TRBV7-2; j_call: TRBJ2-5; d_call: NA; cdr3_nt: TGTGCCAGCAGCTTAGGGGCCCAAGAGACCCAGTACTTC; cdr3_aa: CASSLGAQETQYF
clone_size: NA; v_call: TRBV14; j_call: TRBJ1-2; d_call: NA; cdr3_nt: TGTGCCAGCAGCCGAACCGCGAAGCCCTATGGCTACACCTTC; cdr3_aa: CASSRTAKPYGYTF
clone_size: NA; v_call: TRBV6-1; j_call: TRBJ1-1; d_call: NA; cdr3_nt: TGTGCCAGCAGTGAACATAGTGAAGCTTTCTTT; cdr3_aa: CASSEHSEAFF
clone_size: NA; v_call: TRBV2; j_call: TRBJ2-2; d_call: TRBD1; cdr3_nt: TGTGCCAGCACCAAACCCGACAGGGAACCCAACACCGGGGAGCTGTTTTTT; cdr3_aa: CASTKPDREPNTGELFF
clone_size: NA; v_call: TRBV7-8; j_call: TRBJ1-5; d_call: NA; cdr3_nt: TGTGCCAGCAGCTTACGGCGGACAGCTAGCAATCAGCCCCAGCATTTT; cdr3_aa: CASSLRRTASNQPQHF
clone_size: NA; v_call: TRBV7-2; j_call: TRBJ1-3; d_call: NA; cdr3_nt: TGTGCCAGCAGCTTAGGGGACATCAGCGGAAACACCATATATTTT; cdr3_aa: CASSLGDISGNTIYF
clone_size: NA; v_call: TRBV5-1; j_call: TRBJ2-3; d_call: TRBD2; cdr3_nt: TGCGCCAGCAGCGGATCGGGGGGGCCGGGAGATACGCAGTATTTT; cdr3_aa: CASSGSGGPGDTQYF
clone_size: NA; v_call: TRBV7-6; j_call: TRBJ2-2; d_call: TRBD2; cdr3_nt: TGTGCCAGCAGTCCTTGGAGAATAGCGGGAGAAAACACCGGGGAGCTGTTTTTT; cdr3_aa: CASSPWRIAGENTGELFF
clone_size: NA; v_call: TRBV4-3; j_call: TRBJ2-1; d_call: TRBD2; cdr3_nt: TGCGCCAGCAGCCAAGTGGTTTTAACTAGCGGAGGCAATGAGCAGTTCTTC; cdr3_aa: CASSQVVLTSGGNEQFF
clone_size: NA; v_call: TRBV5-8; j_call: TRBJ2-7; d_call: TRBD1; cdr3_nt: TGTGCCAGCAGCTCGTCCGGGACAGGCTCCTACGAGCAGTACTTC; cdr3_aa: CASSSSGTGSYEQYF
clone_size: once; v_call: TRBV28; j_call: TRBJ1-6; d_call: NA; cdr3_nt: TGTGCCACTCAACCCCTAGGGGGGGCCGGTAATTCACCCCTCCACTTT; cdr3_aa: CATQPLGGAGNSPLHF
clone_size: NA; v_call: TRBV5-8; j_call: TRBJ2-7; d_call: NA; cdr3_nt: TGTGCCAGCAGCCCGTTCCCCTTGAGAACCTACGAGCAGTACTTC; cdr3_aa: CASSPFPLRTYEQYF
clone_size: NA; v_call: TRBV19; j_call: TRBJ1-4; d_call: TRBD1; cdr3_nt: TGTGCCAGTACCCCGACAAGAAGACAGGGGGAACGCGAAAAACTGTTTTTT; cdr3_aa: CASTPTRRQGEREKLFF
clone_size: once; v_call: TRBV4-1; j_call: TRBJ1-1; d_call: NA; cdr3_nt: TGCGCCAGCAGCCAAACAGGGCAGGCGGACACTGAAGCTTTCTTT; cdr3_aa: CASSQTGQADTEAFF
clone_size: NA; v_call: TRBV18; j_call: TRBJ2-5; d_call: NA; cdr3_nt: TGTGCCAGCTCACCAAACGGTTTAACGGAGACCCAGTACTTC; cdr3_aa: CASSPNGLTETQYF
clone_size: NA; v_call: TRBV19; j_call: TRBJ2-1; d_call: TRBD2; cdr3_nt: TGTGCCAGTCTCCGGGGGGGCGGAGACAATGAGCAGTTCTTC; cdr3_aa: CASLRGGGDNEQFF
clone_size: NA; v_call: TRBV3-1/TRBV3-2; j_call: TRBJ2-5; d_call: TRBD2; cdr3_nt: TGTGCCAGCAGCCAAGATGCAGCGGGAGGGGTTCGAAGCGGGACCCAGTACTTC; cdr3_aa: CASSQDAAGGVRSGTQYF
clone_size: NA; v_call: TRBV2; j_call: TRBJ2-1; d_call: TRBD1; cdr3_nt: TGTGCCAGCAGGGGGACAGCCTACAATGAGCAGTTCTTC; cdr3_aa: CASRGTAYNEQFF
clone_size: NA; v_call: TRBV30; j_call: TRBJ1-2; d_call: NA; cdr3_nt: TGTGCCTGGAGTATACCCGTTGGCCGACAGAACTATGGCTACACCTTC; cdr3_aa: CAWSIPVGRQNYGYTF
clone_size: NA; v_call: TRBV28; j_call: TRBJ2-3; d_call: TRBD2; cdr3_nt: TGTGCCAGCAGTTTCGGGCTAGCGGAGCAGTATTTT; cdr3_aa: CASSFGLAEQYF
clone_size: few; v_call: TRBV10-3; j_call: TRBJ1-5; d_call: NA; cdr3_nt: TGTGCCATCGCCCCAGGGGTTAACAATCAGCCCCAGCATTTT; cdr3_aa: CAIAPGVNNQPQHF